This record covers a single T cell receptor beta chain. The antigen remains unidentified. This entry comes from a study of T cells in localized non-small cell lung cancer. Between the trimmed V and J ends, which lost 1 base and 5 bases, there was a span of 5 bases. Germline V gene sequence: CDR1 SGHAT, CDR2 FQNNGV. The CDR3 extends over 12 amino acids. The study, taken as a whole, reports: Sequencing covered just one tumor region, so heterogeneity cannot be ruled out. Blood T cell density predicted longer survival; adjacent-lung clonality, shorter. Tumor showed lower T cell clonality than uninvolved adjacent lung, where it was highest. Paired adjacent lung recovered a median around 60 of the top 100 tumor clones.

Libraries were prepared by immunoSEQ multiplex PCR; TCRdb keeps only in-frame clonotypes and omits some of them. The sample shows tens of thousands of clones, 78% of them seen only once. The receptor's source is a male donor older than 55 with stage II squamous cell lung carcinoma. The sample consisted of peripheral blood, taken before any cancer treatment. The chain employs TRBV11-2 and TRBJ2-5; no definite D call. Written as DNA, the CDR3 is TGTGCCAGCAGCTTAGTTTTCGAGACCCAGTACTTC. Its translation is CASSLVFETQYF.